The 28 T cell receptor beta chains below were found in one sample sequenced in a study of shared clonotypes between healthy human individuals. This table comes from immunoSEQ multiplex PCR, and its TCRdb copy is limited to in-frame clones, with some not included. The sample lists approximately 2.5 million clones; over 85% were seen once. Sequenced: naive CD4+ T cells from PBMCs. Stated subset: CD45RA+ positively selected. These receptors originate from a man between 18 and 29 years old in good health. Some clones in this sample may be carry-over from other donors' samples.

This clone came up a few times. Other DNA sequences in the sample encode the same CDR3. The chain employs TRBV20-1 and TRBJ1-2, with TRBD1 as a possible D gene (5 bases). Germline V gene data show CDR1 as DFQATT and CDR2 as SNEGSKA (reference sequence). CDR3 length equals 11 residues. V was cut by 6 bases and J by 4 bases, with 9 bases left in between. The CDR3 loop reads CSASRGYGYTF. The CDR3 region has the DNA TGCAGTGCCTCGAGGGGCTATGGCTACACCTTC.

V is TRBV7-2 and J is TRBJ1-4; D uncertain. From germline, CDR1 is SGHTA and CDR2 FQGNSA. V gave up 5 bases and J gave up 4 bases, with 11 bases separating them. The CDR3 spans 14 residues. CDR3 sequence: CASSPVGYNEKLFF. The CDR3 nucleotides are TGTGCCAGCAGCCCAGTGGGGTATAATGAAAAACTGTTTTTT.

The chain has TRBV19 and TRBJ2-4, with D perhaps matching TRBD2 (6 bases). Looked up from germline, CDR1 is LNHDA and CDR2 is SQIVND (reference sequence). This CDR3 is 15 amino acids long. Between the trimmed V and J ends, which lost 2 bases and 3 bases, there was a span of 11 bases. CDR3 sequence: CASSIRGVGKNIQYF. In nucleotides, the CDR3 is TGTGCCAGTAGTATACGCGGGGTAGGCAAAAACATTCAGTACTTC.

The chain couples TRBV7-2 to TRBJ1-2; unclear D gene. The CDR3 consists of 13 residues. Germline-derived CDR1 and CDR2 are SGHTA and FQGNSA. V shed 2 bases and J shed 8 bases, with 12 bases lying between them. CDR3 region: CASSLRSSGGYTF. In DNA form, the CDR3 reads TGTGCCAGCAGCTTACGGAGTAGCGGGGGCTACACCTTC.

This clone is a singleton in its sample. This rearrangement joins TRBV28 to TRBJ1-2; D unclear. Per germline, CDR1 MDHEN and CDR2 SYDVKM. V lost 4 bases and J lost 4, with 16 bases in between. This CDR3 has 15 amino acids. The CDR3 DNA reads TGTGCCAGCAGTTCGCCCGGGGAATCAAGCTATGGCTACACCTTC. It is translated as CASSSPGESSYGYTF.

To note about this clone: This sample includes further DNA sequences coding for the same CDR3. The rearrangement links TRBV5-1 to TRBJ2-1; D uncertain. CDR1 is SGHRS, CDR2 YFSETQ, per germline. The length of the CDR3 is 14 residues. Trimming cost V 6 bases and J 5 bases, with 15 bases left between them. CDR3 nucleotides: TGCGCCAGCACCCTCGGTGGGCCCAACAATGAGCAGTTCTTC. This translates into CASTLGGPNNEQFF.

The CDR3 sequence: CASSYPGQPNYGYTF. CDR3 DNA: TGTGCCAGCAGTTACCCGGGACAGCCTAACTATGGCTACACCTTC. The V and J genes are TRBV6-6 and TRBJ1-2; 7 bases agree with TRBD1. From germline, CDR1 is MNHNY and CDR2 SVGAGI (reference sequence). The CDR3 extends over 15 amino acids. Germline trimming cut 2 bases from V and 0 bases from J; bases unmatched to any gene: 3.

The rearrangement links TRBV28 to TRBJ2-1; D ambiguous. Germline V lookup: CDR1 MDHEN, CDR2 SYDVKM. The V end lost 6 bases, the J end lost 6 bases, and 12 bases lay between the germline ends. The CDR3 runs 13 residues. The CDR3 is CASRRPVTNEQFF. As DNA, the CDR3 is TGTGCCAGCAGACGACCGGTCACCAATGAGCAGTTCTTC.

This clone has just one count. Other DNA sequences within the sample encode an identical CDR3. This rearrangement joins TRBV19 to TRBJ2-4, with D perhaps TRBD2 (6 bases). V was trimmed by 3 bases and J by 7 bases, leaving 10 bases between them. This CDR3 region has 13 residues. The germline V gene has CDR1 LNHDA and CDR2 SQIVND (reference sequence). DNA of the CDR3: TGTGCCAGTAGTATTGAGGAGGGGAACATTCAGTACTTC. Translation: CASSIEEGNIQYF. The complete variable domain, with remaining parts taken from reference TRBV19 and TRBJ2-4, reads DGGITQSPKYLFRKEGQNVTLSCEQNLNHDAMYWYRQDPGQGLRLIYYSQIVNDFQKGDIAEGYSVSREKKESFPLTVTSAQKNPTAFYLCASSIEEGNIQYFGAGTRLSVL.

This clone was picked up one time. The chain links TRBV6-5 to TRBJ2-2; D uncertain. The CDR3 is 15 residues long. Trimming took off 6 bases at V and 5 bases at J, with 16 bases between the two ends. Germline lookup yields CDR1 MNHEY and CDR2 SVGAGI. The CDR3 DNA reads TGTGCCAGCAGCCGAGGCGGCAGGAGAACCGGGGAGCTGTTTTTT. Protein sequence: CASSRGGRRTGELFF.

The chain carries TRBV11-3 and TRBJ2-7; 7 nucleotides align to TRBD1. CDR3 length equals 17 residues. Per the germline V gene, CDR1 is SGHNT and CDR2 is YENEEA. Losses at the gene ends were 2 bases for V and 0 bases for J; bases not matched to a gene: 10. The CDR3 nucleotides read TGTGCCAGCAGCTTAAGCTGGGGGACAGACAACTCCTACGAGCAGTACTTC. Translating gives CASSLSWGTDNSYEQYF.

The rearrangement links TRBV2 to TRBJ2-6; 10 bases line up with TRBD1. CDR1 SNHLY and CDR2 FYNNEI come from the germline V gene. CDR3 size: 18 residues. The V segment lost 5 bases and the J segment 0 bases; nucleotides outside the gene matches: 7. Written as DNA, the CDR3 is TGTGCCAGCAGTATGACAGGGGGCCAAAGCTCTGGGGCCAACGTCCTGACTTTC. Translated, it gives CASSMTGGQSSGANVLTF.

The chain carries TRBV18 and TRBJ2-7, with 12 bases lining up with TRBD1. Looked up from germline, CDR1 is KGHSH and CDR2 is LQKENI. The CDR3 spans 17 residues. Trimming removed 5 bases from V and 0 bases from J; junction bases left unmatched: 8. The CDR3 DNA follows: TGTGCCAGCTCAGGGACAGGGGGCCGGGACTACTCCTACGAGCAGTACTTC. As protein: CASSGTGGRDYSYEQYF.

The J gene is TRBJ1-2, the V gene TRBV7-3; D is possibly TRBD1 (5 bases). Germline CDR1 and CDR2: SGHTA and FQGTGA. The CDR3 has 13 amino acids. V dropped 4 bases and J dropped 7 bases, with 13 bases sitting between them. Here the CDR3 reads CASSSGQTGGYTF. CDR3 nucleotides: TGTGCCAGCAGCTCAGGACAAACCGGTGGCTACACCTTC.

The chain carries TRBV29-1 and TRBJ2-5, with 8 bases lining up with TRBD1. Per the germline V gene, CDR1 is SQVTM and CDR2 is ANQGSEA. V was pared by 6 bases and J by 3 bases, with 3 bases of the junction left unmatched. This CDR3 has 12 residues. The CDR3 coding sequence is TGCAGCGTCACGACAGGGGAAGAGACCCAGTACTTC. Protein product: CSVTTGEETQYF.

J is TRBJ2-7 and V is TRBV9, with D possibly matching TRBD1 (5 bases). Trimming shortened V by 7 bases and J by 3 bases, and 20 bases separated the two germline ends. Germline V gene data show CDR1 as SGDLS and CDR2 as YYNGEE. The CDR3 has 15 residues. The CDR3, as DNA: TGTGCCAGCCAAAAGGCGGCGACAGCAGACTACGAGCAGTACTTC. It yields the protein CASQKAATADYEQYF. Full variable domain (rest looked up from reference TRBV9 and TRBJ2-7): DSGVTQTPKHLITATGQRVTLRCSPRSGDLSVYWYQQSLDQGLQFLIQYYNGEERAKGNILERFSAQQFPDLHSELNLSSLELGDSALYFCASQKAATADYEQYFGPGTRLTVT.

The chain carries TRBV19 and TRBJ1-4; D is undetermined. The CDR3 is 16 amino acids. Germline assignment: CDR1 LNHDA and CDR2 SQIVND (reference sequence). Trimming cost V 3 bases and J 0 bases, with 11 bases left between them. As DNA, the CDR3 is TGTGCCAGTAGTATTAAAACGACAACAACTAATGAAAAACTGTTTTTT. It encodes CASSIKTTTTNEKLFF.

This chain joins TRBV7-3 and TRBJ2-6; D is undetermined. With 5 bases removed from V and 1 base from J, the gap between germline ends came to 9 bases. There are 15 residues in the CDR3. Germline V gene lookup returns CDR1 SGHTA and CDR2 FQGTGA. CDR3: CASSATLSGANVLTF. In DNA, the CDR3 is TGTGCCAGCAGCGCCACACTATCTGGGGCCAACGTCCTGACTTTC.

This chain uses TRBV13 with TRBJ2-3; 10 bases align to TRBD1. Germline CDR1 reads PRHDT; CDR2 reads FYEKMQ (reference sequence). With V trimmed by 0 bases and J by 2 bases, 11 bases remained unmatched. This CDR3 spans 19 amino acids. CDR3 sequence (DNA): TGTGCCAGCAGCTTAGGGGGACAGGGGAGTAAGGGGATCACAGATACGCAGTATTTT. Encoded protein: CASSLGGQGSKGITDTQYF.

This clone has a single count. The V gene is TRBV7-2, the J gene TRBJ2-2; TRBD1 agrees at 7 bases. V shed 1 base, J shed 1 base, and the junction held 6 bases outside the gene matches. CDR1 and CDR2 (germline): SGHTA, FQGNSA. The CDR3 loop spans 17 amino acids. The CDR3 loop reads CASSLVGTEGNTGELFF. The CDR3 nucleotides are TGTGCCAGCAGCTTAGTAGGGACAGAAGGGAACACCGGGGAGCTGTTTTTT.

This clone was found once. The chain recombines TRBV18 with TRBJ1-5; D remains ambiguous. With 0 bases removed from V and 8 bases from J, the gap between germline ends came to 11 bases. This CDR3 is built from 14 residues. Germline CDR1 is KGHSH and CDR2 is LQKENI. DNA of the CDR3: TGTGCCAGCTCACCACCGGTGTTTAGTGAGCCCCAGCATTTT. Protein sequence: CASSPPVFSEPQHF.

This chain connects TRBV18 to TRBJ2-1; no clear D gene. With 1 base removed from V and 5 bases from J, the gap between germline ends came to 9 bases. CDR3 length equals 14 residues. Germline lookup yields CDR1 KGHSH and CDR2 LQKENI. CDR3 sequence reads: CASSPRLQHNEQFF. In DNA, the CDR3 is TGTGCCAGCTCACCACGGCTGCAGCACAATGAGCAGTTCTTC.

CDR3 sequence: CASSVGWGGAYNEQFF. CDR3 nucleotide sequence: TGTGCCAGCAGCGTAGGATGGGGCGGGGCCTACAATGAGCAGTTCTTC. The chain joins TRBV9 to TRBJ2-1, with a tentative D call TRBD2 (6 bases). The CDR3 sequence is 16 residues long. Germline CDR1 and CDR2: SGDLS and YYNGEE. Deletions cut 0 bases from V and 2 bases from J, with 12 bases between.

This clone was picked up one time. The chain has TRBV5-1 and TRBJ2-5; D is ambiguous. In germline, CDR1 is SGHRS, CDR2 YFSETQ. There are 16 residues in the CDR3. Trimming took off 1 base at V and 5 bases at J, with 18 bases between the two ends. The CDR3: CASSLLPRQLGETQYF. The CDR3, as DNA: TGCGCCAGCAGCTTGTTGCCCCGTCAACTCGGGGAGACCCAGTACTTC.

The chain recombines TRBV15 with TRBJ2-7; 8 nucleotides align to TRBD2. The CDR3 is 17 residues long. V trimming: 1 base; J trimming: 5 bases; junction bases outside the gene matches: 13. Germline V gene lookup returns CDR1 LNHNV and CDR2 YYDKDF (reference sequence). This CDR3 is CATSRAQVPGRVNEQYF. In DNA, the CDR3 is TGTGCCACCAGCAGAGCTCAAGTCCCCGGGAGGGTCAACGAGCAGTACTTC.

This clone was seen only once. The genes are TRBV5-1 and TRBJ2-7; D unresolved. The ends were cut back, 3 bases at V and 2 bases at J, with 12 bases in the middle. The CDR3 loop spans 14 amino acids. Germline CDR1 is SGHRS and CDR2 is YFSETQ. The CDR3: CASSSDWIPYEQYF. For the CDR3, the DNA is TGCGCCAGCAGCTCCGACTGGATCCCCTACGAGCAGTACTTC.

A note on this clone: The same CDR3 is also encoded by other DNA sequences in this sample. The chain links TRBV7-2 to TRBJ1-5; D gene uncertain. The V gene lost 1 base and the J gene lost 2 bases, with 9 bases spanning the gap. The V gene's germline CDR1 is SGHTA and CDR2 FQGNSA. This CDR3 contains 15 residues. The CDR3 here is CASSLGGWGNQPQHF. The CDR3 coding sequence is TGTGCCAGCAGCTTAGGGGGATGGGGCAATCAGCCCCAGCATTTT. Full variable domain (missing parts from reference TRBV7-2 and TRBJ1-5): GAGVSQSPSNKVTEKGKDVELRCDPISGHTALYWYRQSLGQGLEFLIYFQGNSAPDKSGLPSDRFSAERTGGSVSTLTIQRTQQEDSAVYLCASSLGGWGNQPQHFGDGTRLSIL.

V usage is TRBV14 and J usage is TRBJ1-1; D gene ambiguous. The CDR3 is made up of 14 amino acids. Trimming shortened V by 0 bases and J by 4 bases, and 9 bases separated the two germline ends. Per the germline V gene, CDR1 is SGHDN and CDR2 is FVKESK. CDR3: CASSQEWGSTEAFF. Written as DNA, the CDR3 is TGTGCCAGCAGCCAAGAATGGGGAAGCACTGAAGCTTTCTTT.